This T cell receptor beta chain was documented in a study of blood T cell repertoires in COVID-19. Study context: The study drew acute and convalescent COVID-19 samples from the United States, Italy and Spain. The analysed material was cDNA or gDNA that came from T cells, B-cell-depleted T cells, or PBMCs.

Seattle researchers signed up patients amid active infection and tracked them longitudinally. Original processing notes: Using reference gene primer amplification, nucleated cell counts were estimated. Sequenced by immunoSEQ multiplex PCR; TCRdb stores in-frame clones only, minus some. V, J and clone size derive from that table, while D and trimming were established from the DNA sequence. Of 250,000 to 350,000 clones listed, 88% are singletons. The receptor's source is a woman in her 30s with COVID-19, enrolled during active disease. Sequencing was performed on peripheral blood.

CDR3 nucleotides: TGTGCCAGCAGCTTAGGAGCGGGGAGATCAAATGGCTACACCTTC. Translated: CASSLGAGRSNGYTF. The chain is built from TRBV11-1 and TRBJ1-2; D is unclear. Germline CDR1 is SGHAT and CDR2 is FQDESV (reference sequence). CDR3 size: 15 residues. V was clipped by 1 base and J by 6 bases, with 15 bases between them.